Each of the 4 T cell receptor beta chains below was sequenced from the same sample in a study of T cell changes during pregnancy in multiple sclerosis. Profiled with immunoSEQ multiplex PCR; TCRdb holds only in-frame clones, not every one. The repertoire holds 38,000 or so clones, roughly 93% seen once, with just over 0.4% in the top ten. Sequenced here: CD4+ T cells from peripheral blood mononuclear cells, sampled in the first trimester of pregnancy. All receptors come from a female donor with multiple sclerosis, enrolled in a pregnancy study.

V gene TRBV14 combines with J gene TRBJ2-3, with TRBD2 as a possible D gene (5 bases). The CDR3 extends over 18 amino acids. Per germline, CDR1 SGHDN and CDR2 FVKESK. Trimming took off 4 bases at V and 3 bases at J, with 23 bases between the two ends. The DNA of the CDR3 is TGTGCCAGCAGCCCAAGGAGGTTTGTAGCTGGAGCGACAGATACGCAGTATTTT. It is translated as CASSPRRFVAGATDTQYF. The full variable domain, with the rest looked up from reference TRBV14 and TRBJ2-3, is EAGVTQFPSHSVIEKGQTVTLRCDPISGHDNLYWYRRVMGKEIKFLLHFVKESKQDESGMPNNRFLAERTGGTYSTLKVQPAELEDSGVYFCASSPRRFVAGATDTQYFGPGTRLTVL.

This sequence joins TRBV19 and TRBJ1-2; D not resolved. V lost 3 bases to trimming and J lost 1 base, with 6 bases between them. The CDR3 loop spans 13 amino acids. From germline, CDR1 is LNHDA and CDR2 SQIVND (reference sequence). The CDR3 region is CASSIFSNYGYTF. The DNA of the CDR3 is TGTGCCAGTAGTATTTTCAGTAACTATGGCTACACCTTC.

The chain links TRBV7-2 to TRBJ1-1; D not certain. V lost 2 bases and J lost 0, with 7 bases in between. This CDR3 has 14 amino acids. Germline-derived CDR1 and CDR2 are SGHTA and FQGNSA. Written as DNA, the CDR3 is TGTGCCAGCAGCTTAAACCAGTTGAACACTGAAGCTTTCTTT. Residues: CASSLNQLNTEAFF.

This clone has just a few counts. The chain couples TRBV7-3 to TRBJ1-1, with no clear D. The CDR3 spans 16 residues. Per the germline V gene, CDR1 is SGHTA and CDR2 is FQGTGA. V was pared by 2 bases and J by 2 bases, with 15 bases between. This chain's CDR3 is CASSLEGGTLNTEAFF. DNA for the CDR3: TGTGCCAGCAGCTTAGAGGGCGGCACCCTCAACACTGAAGCTTTCTTT.